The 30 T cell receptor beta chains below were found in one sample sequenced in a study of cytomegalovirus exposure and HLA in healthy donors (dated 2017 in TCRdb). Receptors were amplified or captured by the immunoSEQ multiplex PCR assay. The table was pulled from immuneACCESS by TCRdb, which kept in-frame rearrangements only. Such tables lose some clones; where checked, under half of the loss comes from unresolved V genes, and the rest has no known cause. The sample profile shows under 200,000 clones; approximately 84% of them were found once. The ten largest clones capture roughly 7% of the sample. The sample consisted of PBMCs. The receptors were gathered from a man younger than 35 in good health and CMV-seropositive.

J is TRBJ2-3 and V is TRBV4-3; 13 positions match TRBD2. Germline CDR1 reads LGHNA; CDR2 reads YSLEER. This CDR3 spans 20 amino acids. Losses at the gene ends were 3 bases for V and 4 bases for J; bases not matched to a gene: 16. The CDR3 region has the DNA TGCGCCAGCAGCCAGTGGGTGGACACGGGACTAGCGGGAATGCCAGATACGCAGTATTTT. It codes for CASSQWVDTGLAGMPDTQYF.

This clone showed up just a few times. CDR3 region: CASSLLGRGQETQYF. CDR3 in DNA: TGTGCCAGCAGCCTCCTAGGAAGGGGCCAAGAGACCCAGTACTTC. The V gene is TRBV5-6, the J gene TRBJ2-5, with a tentative D call TRBD1 (5 bases). Germline CDR1 SGHDT, CDR2 YYEEEE. V lost 4 bases and J 1 base, leaving 14 bases between the germline ends. There are 15 residues in the CDR3. Looking up the rest from reference TRBV5-6 and TRBJ2-5 gives the full variable domain: DAGVTQSPTHLIKTRGQQVTLRCSPKSGHDTVSWYQQALGQGPQFIFQYYEEEERQRGNFPDRFSGHQFPNYSSELNVNALLLGDSALYLCASSLLGRGQETQYFGPGTRLLVL.

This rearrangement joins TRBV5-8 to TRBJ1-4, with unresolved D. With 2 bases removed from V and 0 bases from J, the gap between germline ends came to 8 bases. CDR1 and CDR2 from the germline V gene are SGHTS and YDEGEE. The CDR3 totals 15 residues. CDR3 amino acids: CASSFSRATNEKLFF. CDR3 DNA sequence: TGTGCCAGCAGCTTCTCCCGAGCAACTAATGAAAAACTGTTTTTT. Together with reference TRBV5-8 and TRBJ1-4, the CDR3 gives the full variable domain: EAGVTQSPTHLIKTRGQQATLRCSPISGHTSVYWYQQALGLGLQFLLWYDEGEERNRGNFPPRFSGRQFPNYSSELNVNALELEDSALYLCASSFSRATNEKLFFGSGTQLSVL.

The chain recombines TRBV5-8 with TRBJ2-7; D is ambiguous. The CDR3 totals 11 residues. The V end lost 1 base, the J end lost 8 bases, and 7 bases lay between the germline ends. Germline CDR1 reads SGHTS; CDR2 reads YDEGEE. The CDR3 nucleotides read TGTGCCAGCAGCTTGTCGACACAGCAGTACTTC. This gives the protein CASSLSTQQYF.

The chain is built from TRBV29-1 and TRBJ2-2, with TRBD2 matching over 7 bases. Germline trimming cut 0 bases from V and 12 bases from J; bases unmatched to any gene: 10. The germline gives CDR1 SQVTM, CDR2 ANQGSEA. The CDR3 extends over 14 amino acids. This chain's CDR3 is CSVEDPRGEAKLFF. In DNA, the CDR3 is TGCAGCGTTGAAGACCCTCGGGGGGAGGCGAAGCTGTTTTTT.

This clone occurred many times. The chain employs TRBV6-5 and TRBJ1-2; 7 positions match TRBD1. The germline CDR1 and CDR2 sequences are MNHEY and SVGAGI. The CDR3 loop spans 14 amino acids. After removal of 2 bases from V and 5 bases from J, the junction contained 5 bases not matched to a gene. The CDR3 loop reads CASSYGGQRYGYTF. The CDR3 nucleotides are TGTGCCAGCAGTTACGGGGGACAGCGTTATGGCTACACCTTC.

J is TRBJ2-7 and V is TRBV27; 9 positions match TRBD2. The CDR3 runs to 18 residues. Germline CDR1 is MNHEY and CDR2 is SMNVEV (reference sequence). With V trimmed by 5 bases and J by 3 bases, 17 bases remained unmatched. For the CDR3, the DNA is TGTGCCAGCAGTGGAGGCAGGGGGGGGCGGGAGGGACGCTACGAGCAGTACTTC. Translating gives CASSGGRGGREGRYEQYF.

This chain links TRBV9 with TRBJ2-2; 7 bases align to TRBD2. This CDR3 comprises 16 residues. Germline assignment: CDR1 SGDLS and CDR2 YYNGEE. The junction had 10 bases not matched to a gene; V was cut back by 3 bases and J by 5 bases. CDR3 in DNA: TGTGCCAGCAGCGGCCGGACGGGGGGTGGAACCGGGGAGCTGTTTTTT. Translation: CASSGRTGGGTGELFF. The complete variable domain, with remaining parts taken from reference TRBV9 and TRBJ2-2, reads DSGVTQTPKHLITATGQRVTLRCSPRSGDLSVYWYQQSLDQGLQFLIQYYNGEERAKGNILERFSAQQFPDLHSELNLSSLELGDSALYFCASSGRTGGGTGELFFGEGSRLTVL.

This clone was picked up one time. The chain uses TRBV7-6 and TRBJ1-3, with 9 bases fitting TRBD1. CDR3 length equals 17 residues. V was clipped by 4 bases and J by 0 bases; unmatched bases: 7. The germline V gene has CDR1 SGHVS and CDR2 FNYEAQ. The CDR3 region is CASSSRTGASSGNTIYF. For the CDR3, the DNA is TGTGCCAGCAGCTCCAGGACAGGGGCTAGCTCTGGAAACACCATATATTTT. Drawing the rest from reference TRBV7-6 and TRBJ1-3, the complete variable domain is GAGVSQSPRYKVTKRGQDVALRCDPISGHVSLYWYRQALGQGPEFLTYFNYEAQQDKSGLPNDRFSAERPEGSISTLTIQRTEQRDSAMYRCASSSRTGASSGNTIYFGEGSWLTVV.

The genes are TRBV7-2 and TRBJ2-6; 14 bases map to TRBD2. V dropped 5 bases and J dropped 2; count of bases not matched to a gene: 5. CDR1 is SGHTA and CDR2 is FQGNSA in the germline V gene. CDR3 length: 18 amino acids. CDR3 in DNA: TGTGCCAGCAGCAAGGGACTAGCGGGAGAAGCTGGGGCCAACGTCCTGACTTTC. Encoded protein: CASSKGLAGEAGANVLTF. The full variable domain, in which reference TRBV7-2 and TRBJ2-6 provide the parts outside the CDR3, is GAGVSQSPSNKVTEKGKDVELRCDPISGHTALYWYRQSLGQGLEFLIYFQGNSAPDKSGLPSDRFSAERTGGSVSTLTIQRTQQEDSAVYLCASSKGLAGEAGANVLTFGAGSRLTVL.

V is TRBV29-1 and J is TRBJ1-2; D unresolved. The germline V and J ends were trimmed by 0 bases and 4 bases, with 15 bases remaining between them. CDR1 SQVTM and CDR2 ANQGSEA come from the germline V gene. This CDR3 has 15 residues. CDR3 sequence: CSVEDLPAGAYGYTF. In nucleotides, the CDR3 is TGCAGCGTTGAAGACCTACCGGCGGGCGCCTATGGCTACACCTTC.

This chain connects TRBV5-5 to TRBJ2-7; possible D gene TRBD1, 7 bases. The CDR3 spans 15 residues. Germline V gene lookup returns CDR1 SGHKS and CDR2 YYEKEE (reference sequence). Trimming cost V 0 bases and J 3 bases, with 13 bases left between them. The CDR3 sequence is CASSLGGQGGYEQYF. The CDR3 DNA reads TGTGCCAGCAGCTTGGGAGGGCAGGGGGGCTACGAGCAGTACTTC.

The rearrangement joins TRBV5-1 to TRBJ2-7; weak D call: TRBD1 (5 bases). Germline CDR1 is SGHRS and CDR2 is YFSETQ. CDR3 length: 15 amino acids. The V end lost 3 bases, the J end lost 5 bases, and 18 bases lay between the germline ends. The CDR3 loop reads CASSSIGQPPDEQYF. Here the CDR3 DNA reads TGCGCCAGCAGCTCCATAGGACAACCTCCGGACGAGCAGTACTTC.

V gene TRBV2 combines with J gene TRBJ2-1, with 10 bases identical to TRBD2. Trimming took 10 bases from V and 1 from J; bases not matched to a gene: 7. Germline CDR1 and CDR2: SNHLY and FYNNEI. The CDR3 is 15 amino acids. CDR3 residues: CANQKGLASYNEQFF. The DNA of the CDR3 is TGTGCCAACCAGAAGGGACTAGCGTCCTACAATGAGCAGTTCTTC.

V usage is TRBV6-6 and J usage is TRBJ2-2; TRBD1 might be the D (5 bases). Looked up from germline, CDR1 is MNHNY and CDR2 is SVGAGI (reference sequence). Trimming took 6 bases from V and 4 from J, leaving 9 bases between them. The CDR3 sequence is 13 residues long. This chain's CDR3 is CASRTDGTGELFF. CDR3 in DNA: TGTGCCAGCAGGACAGACGGCACCGGGGAGCTGTTTTTT.

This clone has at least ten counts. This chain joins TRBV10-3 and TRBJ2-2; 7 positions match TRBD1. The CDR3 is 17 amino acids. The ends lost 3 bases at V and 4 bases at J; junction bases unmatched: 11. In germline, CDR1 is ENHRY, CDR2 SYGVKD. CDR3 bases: TGTGCCATCAGTGATATTCGGCCAGGGGGAGTCACCGGGGAGCTGTTTTTT. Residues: CAISDIRPGGVTGELFF.

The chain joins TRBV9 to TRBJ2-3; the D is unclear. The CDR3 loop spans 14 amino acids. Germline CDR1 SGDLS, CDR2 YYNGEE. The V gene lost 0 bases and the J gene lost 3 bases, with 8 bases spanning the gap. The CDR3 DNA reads TGTGCCAGCAGCGTAGAAACAGATACAGATACGCAGTATTTT. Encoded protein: CASSVETDTDTQYF. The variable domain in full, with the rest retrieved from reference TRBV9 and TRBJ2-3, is DSGVTQTPKHLITATGQRVTLRCSPRSGDLSVYWYQQSLDQGLQFLIQYYNGEERAKGNILERFSAQQFPDLHSELNLSSLELGDSALYFCASSVETDTDTQYFGPGTRLTVL.

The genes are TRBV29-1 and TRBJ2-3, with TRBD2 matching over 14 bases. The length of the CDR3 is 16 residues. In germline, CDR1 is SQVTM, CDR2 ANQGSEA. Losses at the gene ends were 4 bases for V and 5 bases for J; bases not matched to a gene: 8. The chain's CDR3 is CSVGGGTSGRVDTQYF. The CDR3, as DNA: TGCAGCGTTGGGGGAGGGACTAGCGGGAGAGTAGATACGCAGTATTTT.

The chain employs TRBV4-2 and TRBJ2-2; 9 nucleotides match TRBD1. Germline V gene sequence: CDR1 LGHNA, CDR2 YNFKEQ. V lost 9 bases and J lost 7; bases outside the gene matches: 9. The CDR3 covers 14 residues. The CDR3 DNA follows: TGTGCCAGTAGGACAGGGGATGAAGGCGGGGAGCTGTTTTTT. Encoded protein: CASRTGDEGGELFF.

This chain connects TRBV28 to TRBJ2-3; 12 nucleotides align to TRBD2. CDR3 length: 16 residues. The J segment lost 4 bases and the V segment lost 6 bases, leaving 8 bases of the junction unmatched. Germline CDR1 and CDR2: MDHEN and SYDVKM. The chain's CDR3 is CASSPSGRAGADTQYF. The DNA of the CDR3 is TGTGCCAGCAGCCCTAGCGGGAGGGCCGGGGCAGATACGCAGTATTTT.

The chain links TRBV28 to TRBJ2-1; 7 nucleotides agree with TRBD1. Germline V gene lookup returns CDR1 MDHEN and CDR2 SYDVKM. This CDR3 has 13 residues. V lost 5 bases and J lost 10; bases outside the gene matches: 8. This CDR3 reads CASSLTGAGEQFF. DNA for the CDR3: TGTGCCAGCAGTCTCACAGGGGCGGGCGAGCAGTTCTTC.

The CDR3 loop is CASSVAGTSGRAQQYF. The DNA of the CDR3 is TGTGCCAGCAGCGTAGCTGGGACTAGCGGGAGGGCCCAGCAGTACTTC. The V gene is TRBV9, the J gene TRBJ2-7, with 16 bases matching TRBD2. Per the germline V gene, CDR1 is SGDLS and CDR2 is YYNGEE. Losses at the gene ends were 0 bases for V and 8 bases for J; bases not matched to a gene: 5. This CDR3 contains 16 residues.

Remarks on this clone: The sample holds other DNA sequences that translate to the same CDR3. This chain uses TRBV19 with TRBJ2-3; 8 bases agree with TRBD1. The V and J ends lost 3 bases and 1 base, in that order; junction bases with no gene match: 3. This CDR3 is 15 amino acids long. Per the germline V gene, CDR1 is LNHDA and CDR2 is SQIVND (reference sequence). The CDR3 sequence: CASSIPGQGTDTQYF. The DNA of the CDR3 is TGTGCCAGTAGTATCCCGGGACAGGGCACAGATACGCAGTATTTT.

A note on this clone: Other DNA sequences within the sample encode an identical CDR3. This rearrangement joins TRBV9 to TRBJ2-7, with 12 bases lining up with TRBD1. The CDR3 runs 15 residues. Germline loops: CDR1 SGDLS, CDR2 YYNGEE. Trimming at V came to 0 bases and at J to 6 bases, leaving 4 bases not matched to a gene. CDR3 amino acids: CASSVDGTGGGEQYF. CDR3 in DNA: TGTGCCAGCAGCGTAGACGGGACAGGGGGCGGCGAGCAGTACTTC.

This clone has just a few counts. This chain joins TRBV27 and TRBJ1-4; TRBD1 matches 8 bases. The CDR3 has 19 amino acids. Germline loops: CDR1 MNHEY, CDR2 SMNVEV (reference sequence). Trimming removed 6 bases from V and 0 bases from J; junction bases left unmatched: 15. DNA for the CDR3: TGTGCCAGCAGCTTCCGGAGTCCGGGACAGGTCTCAACTAATGAAAAACTGTTTTTT. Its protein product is CASSFRSPGQVSTNEKLFF.

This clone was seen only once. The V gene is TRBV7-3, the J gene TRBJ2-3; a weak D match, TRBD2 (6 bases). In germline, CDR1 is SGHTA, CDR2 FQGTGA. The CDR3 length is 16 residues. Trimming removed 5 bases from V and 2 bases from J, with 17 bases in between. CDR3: CASSPNPGVNTDTQYF. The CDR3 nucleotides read TGTGCCAGCAGCCCTAATCCGGGGGTAAACACAGATACGCAGTATTTT.

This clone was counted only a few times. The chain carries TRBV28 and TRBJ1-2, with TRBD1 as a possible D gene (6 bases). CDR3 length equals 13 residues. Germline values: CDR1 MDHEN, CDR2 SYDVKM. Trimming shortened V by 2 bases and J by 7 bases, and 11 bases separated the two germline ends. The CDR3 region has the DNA TGTGCCAGCAGTTTAAACAGGGTGGGTGGCTACACCTTC. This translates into CASSLNRVGGYTF.

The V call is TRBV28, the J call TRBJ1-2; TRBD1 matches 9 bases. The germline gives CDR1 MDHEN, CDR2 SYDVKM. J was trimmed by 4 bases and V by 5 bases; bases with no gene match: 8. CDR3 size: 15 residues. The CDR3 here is CASSPGTGRIYGYTF. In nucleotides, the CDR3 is TGTGCCAGCAGTCCGGGGACAGGGCGGATCTATGGCTACACCTTC.

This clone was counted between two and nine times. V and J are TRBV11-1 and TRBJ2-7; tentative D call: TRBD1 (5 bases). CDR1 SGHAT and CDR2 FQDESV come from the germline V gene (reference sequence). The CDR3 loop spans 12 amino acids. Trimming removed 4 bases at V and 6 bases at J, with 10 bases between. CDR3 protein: CASSSSGSEQYF. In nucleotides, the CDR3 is TGTGCCAGCAGCTCTTCAGGGTCCGAGCAGTACTTC.

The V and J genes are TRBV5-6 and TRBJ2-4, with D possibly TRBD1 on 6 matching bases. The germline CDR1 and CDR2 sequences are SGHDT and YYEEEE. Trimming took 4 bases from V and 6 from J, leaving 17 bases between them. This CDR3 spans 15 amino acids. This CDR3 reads CASSPRAGVGNIQYF. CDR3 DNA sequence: TGTGCCAGCAGCCCCAGGGCAGGGGTGGGAAACATTCAGTACTTC.